The 15 T cell receptor beta chains reported below all come from one sample, sequenced in a study of CD8+ T cells in alopecia areata. Following RNA extraction, reverse transcription yielded cDNA that acted as the sequencing template. TCRdb keeps only in-frame clones here, not all; method: immunoSEQ multiplex PCR. This sample yields about 97,000 clones, of which around 45% are seen a single time; 1% to 1.5% belongs to the top ten. The sequenced sample consisted of CD4+ T cells sorted from blood. These receptor sequences come from a human donor with alopecia areata.

This clone appeared a few times. The chain uses TRBV5-1 and TRBJ2-1; TRBD1 or TRBD2 may be the D gene (5 bases each). Trimming left V 3 bases short and J 8 bases short, with 12 bases between. CDR3 length equals 13 residues. Germline V gene sequence: CDR1 SGHRS, CDR2 YFSETQ. The CDR3 spells CASSYRDHDEQFF. CDR3 DNA: TGCGCCAGCAGCTACCGGGACCATGATGAGCAGTTCTTC.

The J gene is TRBJ2-7, the V gene TRBV7-9, with 10 nucleotides matching TRBD1. The germline V gene encodes CDR1 SEHNR and CDR2 FQNEAQ (reference sequence). This CDR3 has 18 residues. After removal of 1 base from V and 1 base from J, the junction contained 10 bases not matched to a gene. The CDR3 sequence: CASSLVGQGKFVSYEQYF. The CDR3 region has the DNA TGTGCCAGCAGCTTAGTGGGACAGGGGAAGTTTGTTTCCTACGAGCAGTACTTC.

J is TRBJ1-4 and V is TRBV30; D may be TRBD1 (5 bases). The germline V and J ends were trimmed by 2 bases and 3 bases, with 16 bases remaining between them. Germline assignment: CDR1 GTSNPN and CDR2 SVGIG (reference sequence). The CDR3 sequence is 16 residues long. The CDR3 region is CAWSQPHRGANEKLFF. The DNA of the CDR3 is TGTGCCTGGAGTCAACCCCACCGGGGCGCTAATGAAAAACTGTTTTTT.

This sequence joins TRBV7-8 and TRBJ2-7; possible D gene TRBD2, 5 bases. V lost 1 base and J lost 7, with 20 bases in between. The CDR3 consists of 16 residues. Germline V gene data show CDR1 as SGHVS and CDR2 as FQNEAQ. The CDR3 sequence is CASSLEYRGSWEEQYF. In DNA, the CDR3 is TGTGCCAGCAGCTTAGAATACAGAGGGTCGTGGGAGGAGCAGTACTTC.

In this sample, this clone turned up a few times. J is TRBJ2-2 and V is TRBV4-2, with a tentative D call TRBD2 (5 bases). V lost 0 bases to trimming and J lost 4 bases, with 15 bases between them. The CDR3 extends over 17 amino acids. Looked up from germline, CDR1 is LGHNA and CDR2 is YNFKEQ. Here the CDR3 reads CASSQDTRRGSTGELFF. The CDR3 nucleotides read TGTGCCAGCAGCCAAGATACTCGGCGAGGGAGCACCGGGGAGCTGTTTTTT.

This chain uses TRBV28 with TRBJ1-2; unclear D gene. The CDR3 has 14 residues. Trimming left V 4 bases short and J 1 base short, with 10 bases between. Germline CDR1 reads MDHEN; CDR2 reads SYDVKM. CDR3 protein: CASSSSPINYGYTF. In DNA form, the CDR3 reads TGTGCCAGCAGTTCCTCACCTATTAACTATGGCTACACCTTC.

About this clone itself: The sample contains more than one DNA sequence encoding this CDR3. The rearrangement links TRBV15 to TRBJ2-7, with D hard to call. V was shortened by 1 base and J by 4 bases, with 5 bases between the two germline ends. The germline gives CDR1 LNHNV, CDR2 YYDKDF (reference sequence). There are 12 residues in the CDR3. Here the CDR3 reads CATSRAGYEQYF. In DNA, the CDR3 is TGTGCCACCAGCAGAGCTGGATACGAGCAGTACTTC. Full variable domain (missing parts from reference TRBV15 and TRBJ2-7): DAMVIQNPRYQVTQFGKPVTLSCSQTLNHNVMYWYQQKSSQAPKLLFHYYDKDFNNEADTPDNFQSRRPNTSFCFLDIRSPGLGDTAMYLCATSRAGYEQYFGPGTRLTVT.

This clone has a handful of counts. The chain joins TRBV7-8 to TRBJ1-2; D may be TRBD1 (6 bases). CDR1 SGHVS and CDR2 FQNEAQ come from the germline V gene. This CDR3 has 13 residues. Trimming cost V 6 bases and J 4 bases, with 12 bases left between them. CDR3 loop: CASRSSGAYGYTF. CDR3 bases: TGTGCCAGCAGAAGTTCGGGGGCCTATGGCTACACCTTC.

The table lists this clone with a few counts. The V gene is TRBV5-1, the J gene TRBJ2-1, with 7 nucleotides matching TRBD1. CDR1 SGHRS and CDR2 YFSETQ come from the germline V gene. After removal of 2 bases from V and 5 bases from J, the junction contained 4 bases not matched to a gene. This CDR3 comprises 14 residues. CDR3 in DNA: TGCGCCAGCAGCTTACAGGGGATACACAATGAGCAGTTCTTC. This gives the protein CASSLQGIHNEQFF. Based on the CDR3 plus reference TRBV5-1 and TRBJ2-1, the full variable domain is KAGVTQTPRYLIKTRGQQVTLSCSPISGHRSVSWYQQTPGQGLQFLFEYFSETQRNKGNFPGRFSGRQFSNSRSEMNVSTLELGDSALYLCASSLQGIHNEQFFGPGTRLTVL.

In its sample, this clone was seen a few times. This CDR3 is CASSLGQGYHEQYF. The CDR3 nucleotides read TGCGCCAGCAGCTTGGGCCAGGGTTACCACGAGCAGTACTTC. This rearrangement joins TRBV5-1 to TRBJ2-7, with D tentatively TRBD1 (5 bases). CDR3 length: 14 residues. The V end was cut by 0 bases, the J end by 5 bases, with 12 bases between. Germline V gene lookup returns CDR1 SGHRS and CDR2 YFSETQ.

The chain is built from TRBV9 and TRBJ2-3; D is uncertain. Between the trimmed V and J ends, which lost 0 bases and 6 bases, there was a span of 5 bases. CDR1 and CDR2 from the germline V gene are SGDLS and YYNGEE. This CDR3 is built from 12 residues. This CDR3 reads CASSVALDTQYF. CDR3 DNA: TGTGCCAGCAGCGTAGCCCTCGATACGCAGTATTTT.

In this sample, this clone turned up a few times. V gene TRBV20-1 combines with J gene TRBJ1-1; D unclear. Per the germline V gene, CDR1 is DFQATT and CDR2 is SNEGSKA (reference sequence). Trimming removed 8 bases from V and 3 bases from J, with 7 bases in between. The CDR3 consists of 10 residues. The CDR3 is CSPGDTEAFF. As DNA, the CDR3 is TGCAGTCCCGGGGACACTGAAGCTTTCTTT.

This clone came up a few times. This chain links TRBV6-6 with TRBJ1-4; 7 nucleotides agree with TRBD1. The CDR3 is made up of 14 amino acids. Germline CDR1 and CDR2: MNHNY and SVGAGI (reference sequence). V lost 5 bases, J lost 4 bases, and 4 bases stayed unmatched. The CDR3 spells CASSKNRGNEKLFF. CDR3 DNA sequence: TGTGCCAGCAGTAAAAACAGGGGTAATGAAAAACTGTTTTTT.

This clone was picked up a small number of times. The rearrangement joins TRBV5-4 to TRBJ2-1; 8 nucleotides match TRBD1. This CDR3 region has 13 residues. V shed 4 bases and J 6 bases; nucleotides not matched to a gene: 3. The germline gives CDR1 SGHNT, CDR2 YYREEE (reference sequence). The CDR3 region is CASSRTGGNEQFF. The DNA for the CDR3 is TGTGCCAGCAGCCGAACAGGGGGCAATGAGCAGTTCTTC.

This chain uses TRBV29-1 with TRBJ2-3; 8 positions match TRBD1. Germline trimming cut 6 bases from V and 1 base from J; bases unmatched to any gene: 6. This CDR3 is built from 14 residues. CDR1 and CDR2 (germline): SQVTM, ANQGSEA. This chain's CDR3 is CSVKRTGRTDTQYF. In nucleotides, the CDR3 is TGCAGCGTAAAGAGGACAGGGCGCACAGATACGCAGTATTTT.